This TCR beta chain came from a study of T-cell memory formation after mild COVID-19. Germline V gives CDR1 SGHTA, CDR2 FQGNSA. The CDR3 contains 16 residues. The V and J ends lost 4 bases and 4 bases respectively, with 14 bases between them. One entry per CDR3 protein results from TCRdb running MiXCR on the 5' RACE reads. The sample carries 50,000 to 75,000 distinct CDR3 sequences, roughly 9.9% recorded once. The sample consisted of PBMCs or a T cell subset sorted from them (not recorded which). The V and J genes are TRBV7-2 and TRBJ1-6; D uncertain. This receptor was obtained from a man aged 18 to 35 who had mild COVID-19 (a few samples of this study predate the infection). Cell type and time point are not known. The CDR3 reads CASSSGRDLYNSPLHF. The CDR3 DNA follows: TGTGCCAGCAGCTCCGGACGAGACTTGTATAATTCACCCCTCCACTTT.